The entry below describes one TCR beta chain. Only in-frame clones appear in the TCRdb table, and some are missing; sequencing was by immunoSEQ multiplex PCR. The sample holds more than 80,000 clones, 85% to 90% seen once. The sample is drawn from a study of T cell responses to AZD1222 COVID-19 vaccine. The V gene's germline CDR1 is MDHEN and CDR2 SYDVKM. The CDR3 totals 15 residues. Trimming cost V 7 bases and J 0 bases, with 12 bases left between them. This chain connects TRBV28 to TRBJ1-4; perhaps TRBD1 as D (5 bases). Sequenced material: peripheral blood, taken on day 0 of AZD1222 vaccination. The source of this sequence is an adult in good health. CDR3 DNA: TGTGCCAGCAACCCCCCGGGGGCAACTAATGAAAAACTGTTTTTT. Amino acids: CASNPPGATNEKLFF.